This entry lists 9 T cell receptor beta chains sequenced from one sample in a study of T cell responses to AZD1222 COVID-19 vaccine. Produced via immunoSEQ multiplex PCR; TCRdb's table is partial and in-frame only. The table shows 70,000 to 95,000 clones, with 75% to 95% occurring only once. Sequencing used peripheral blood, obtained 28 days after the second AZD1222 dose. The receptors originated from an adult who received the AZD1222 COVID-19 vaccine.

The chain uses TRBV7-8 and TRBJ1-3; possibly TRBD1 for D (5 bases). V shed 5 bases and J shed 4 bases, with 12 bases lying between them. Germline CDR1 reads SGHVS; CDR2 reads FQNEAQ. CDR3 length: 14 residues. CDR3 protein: CASSDGTPGNTIYF. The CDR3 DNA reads TGTGCCAGCAGCGATGGGACGCCGGGAAACACCATATATTTT.

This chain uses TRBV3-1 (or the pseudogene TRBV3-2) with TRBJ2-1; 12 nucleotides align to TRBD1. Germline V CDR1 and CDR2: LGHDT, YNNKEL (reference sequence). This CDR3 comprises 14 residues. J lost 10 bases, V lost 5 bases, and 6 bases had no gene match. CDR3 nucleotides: TGTGCCAGCAGCACGGGACAGGGGGCAAACGAGCAGTTCTTC. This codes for CASSTGQGANEQFF.

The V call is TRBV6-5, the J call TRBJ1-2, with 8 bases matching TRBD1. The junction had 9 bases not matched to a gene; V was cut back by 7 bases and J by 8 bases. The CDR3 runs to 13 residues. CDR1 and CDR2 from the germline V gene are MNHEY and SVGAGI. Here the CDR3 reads CASTASTGGGYTF. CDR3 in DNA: TGTGCCAGCACCGCGAGCACAGGGGGGGGCTACACCTTC.

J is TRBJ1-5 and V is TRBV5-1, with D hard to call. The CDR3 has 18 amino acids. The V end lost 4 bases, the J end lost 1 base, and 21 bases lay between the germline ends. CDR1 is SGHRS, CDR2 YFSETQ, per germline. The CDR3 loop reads CASSMTPSGFGSNQPQHF. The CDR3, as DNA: TGCGCCAGCAGCATGACGCCAAGCGGGTTTGGAAGCAATCAGCCCCAGCATTTT.

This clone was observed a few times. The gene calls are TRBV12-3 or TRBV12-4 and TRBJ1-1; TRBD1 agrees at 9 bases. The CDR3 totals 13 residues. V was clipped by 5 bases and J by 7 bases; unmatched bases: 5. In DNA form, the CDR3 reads TGTGCCAGCAGTATAACGGGACAGGGTGAAGCTTTCTTT. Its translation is CASSITGQGEAFF.

The CDR3 nucleotides are TGTGCCAGTAGTATATCGCGGGACTATTACAATGAGCAGTTCTTC. Translation gives CASSISRDYYNEQFF. V gene TRBV19 combines with J gene TRBJ2-1; 7 bases align to TRBD2. Germline-derived CDR1 and CDR2 are LNHDA and SQIVND (reference sequence). Trimming cost V 2 bases and J 4 bases; bases outside gene matches: 5. The CDR3 is 15 residues long. The variable domain in full, with the rest retrieved from reference TRBV19 and TRBJ2-1, is DGGITQSPKYLFRKEGQNVTLSCEQNLNHDAMYWYRQDPGQGLRLIYYSQIVNDFQKGDIAEGYSVSREKKESFPLTVTSAQKNPTAFYLCASSISRDYYNEQFFGPGTRLTVL.

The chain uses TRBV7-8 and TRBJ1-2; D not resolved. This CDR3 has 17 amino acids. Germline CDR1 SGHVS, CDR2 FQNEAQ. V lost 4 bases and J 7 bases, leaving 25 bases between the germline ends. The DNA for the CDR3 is TGTGCCAGCAGCTCACACGACCAAGTCTCGGTTCTAGCTGGCTACACCTTC. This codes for CASSSHDQVSVLAGYTF.

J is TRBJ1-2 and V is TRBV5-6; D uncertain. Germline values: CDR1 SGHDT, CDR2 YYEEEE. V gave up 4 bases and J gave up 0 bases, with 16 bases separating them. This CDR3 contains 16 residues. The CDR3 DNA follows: TGTGCCAGCAGCCCCCAACAGTCGGGAGCTAACTATGGCTACACCTTC. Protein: CASSPQQSGANYGYTF.

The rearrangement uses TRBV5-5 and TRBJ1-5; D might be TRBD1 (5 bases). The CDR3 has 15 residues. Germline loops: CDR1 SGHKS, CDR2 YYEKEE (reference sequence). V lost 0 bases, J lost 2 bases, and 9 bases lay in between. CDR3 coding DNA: TGTGCCAGCAGCTTGGCAGGGTCGGGCAATCAGCCCCAGCATTTT. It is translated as CASSLAGSGNQPQHF.